The next 26 T cell receptor beta chains were all read from a single sample in a study of cytomegalovirus exposure and HLA in healthy donors. The PCR had 60 Vbeta and 13 Jbeta primers. Libraries were prepared by immunoSEQ multiplex PCR; TCRdb keeps only in-frame clonotypes and omits some of them. Of some 150,000 clones in the sample, around 82% were seen once. The material sequenced was PBMCs. The receptors come from a man in his fifties or sixties in good health and CMV-seronegative.

This chain links TRBV29-1 with TRBJ2-7; the match to TRBD2 covers 11 bases. Germline values: CDR1 SQVTM, CDR2 ANQGSEA. This CDR3 has 17 residues. Trimming cost V 7 bases and J 0 bases; bases outside gene matches: 14. CDR3 sequence reads: CSASGTSGPKSSYEQYF. CDR3 sequence (DNA): TGCAGCGCTTCCGGGACTAGCGGACCTAAAAGCTCCTACGAGCAGTACTTC.

The gene calls are TRBV4-1 and TRBJ2-2; 7 bases match TRBD1. Germline CDR1 reads MGHRA; CDR2 reads YSYEKL. CDR3 size: 14 residues. V shed 4 bases and J 5 bases; nucleotides not matched to a gene: 4. The CDR3 DNA reads as TGCGCCAGCAGCCCGGGACAGATAACCGGGGAGCTGTTTTTT. Its protein product is CASSPGQITGELFF.

This clone has only one observation. The chain is built from TRBV7-3 and TRBJ2-1; 8 bases fit TRBD2. This CDR3 comprises 15 residues. After removal of 6 bases from V and 6 bases from J, the junction contained 10 bases not matched to a gene. The V gene's germline CDR1 is SGHTA and CDR2 FQGTGA. This chain's CDR3 is CASRDSTSGINEQFF. DNA of the CDR3: TGTGCCAGCAGGGATTCCACTAGCGGAATCAATGAGCAGTTCTTC.

This clone was seen more than once but under ten times. V and J are TRBV2 and TRBJ1-3, with a possible D match to TRBD1 (5 bases). V dropped 6 bases and J dropped 5 bases, with 8 bases sitting between them. This CDR3 comprises 12 residues. Germline V gene data show CDR1 as SNHLY and CDR2 as FYNNEI. DNA of the CDR3: TGTGCCAGCAGGGGGCCGAGAAACACCATATATTTT. Translated, it gives CASRGPRNTIYF.

The chain uses TRBV7-9 and TRBJ1-1; 9 nucleotides align to TRBD1. The germline V gene encodes CDR1 SEHNR and CDR2 FQNEAQ (reference sequence). V lost 2 bases, J lost 3 bases, and 4 bases stayed unmatched. The CDR3 runs to 15 residues. CDR3 sequence: CASSLRGQGDTEAFF. The CDR3 region has the DNA TGTGCCAGCAGCTTACGGGGACAGGGAGACACTGAAGCTTTCTTT.

This clone was found once. The chain employs TRBV28 and TRBJ1-2; D may be TRBD1 (6 bases). The CDR3 is 14 residues long. Germline loops: CDR1 MDHEN, CDR2 SYDVKM. The ends were cut back, 2 bases at V and 2 bases at J, with 9 bases in the middle. The CDR3 here is CASSLEGTNYGYTF. CDR3 coding DNA: TGTGCCAGCAGTTTAGAAGGGACAAACTATGGCTACACCTTC.

The rearrangement uses TRBV2 and TRBJ1-3; tentatively, D is TRBD1 (6 bases). CDR3 length equals 16 residues. Looked up from germline, CDR1 is SNHLY and CDR2 is FYNNEI. Trimming stripped 1 base from V and 3 bases from J, with 13 bases between. The CDR3 spells CASSEGGGLFGNTIYF. Written as DNA, the CDR3 is TGTGCCAGCAGTGAAGGGGGGGGCTTATTTGGAAACACCATATATTTT.

The chain joins TRBV18 to TRBJ1-2; D perhaps matches TRBD1 (6 bases). Trimming removed 0 bases from V and 6 bases from J, with 14 bases in between. CDR3 length: 15 residues. Germline V gene sequence: CDR1 KGHSH, CDR2 LQKENI. The CDR3 spells CASSPPSSGVHGYTF. CDR3 coding DNA: TGTGCCAGCTCACCACCGAGTTCAGGGGTTCATGGCTACACCTTC.

V and J are TRBV30 and TRBJ2-3; tentative D call: TRBD2 (5 bases). The V gene lost 2 bases and the J gene lost 2 bases, with 17 bases spanning the gap. The CDR3 loop spans 16 amino acids. Germline V gene data show CDR1 as GTSNPN and CDR2 as SVGIG (reference sequence). Written as DNA, the CDR3 is TGTGCCTGGAGTAGGCGAGGAGGTCGTCTCACAGATACGCAGTATTTT. Its translation: CAWSRRGGRLTDTQYF. The full variable domain, its missing parts supplied by reference TRBV30 and TRBJ2-3, is SQTIHQWPATLVQPVGSPLSLECTVEGTSNPNLYWYRQAAGRGLQLLFYSVGIGQISSEVPQNLSASRPQDRQFILSSKKLLLSDSGFYLCAWSRRGGRLTDTQYFGPGTRLTVL.

CDR3: CSVDQAGRAFSGAFF. Written as DNA, the CDR3 is TGCAGCGTTGACCAGGCAGGCAGGGCGTTTTCAGGAGCTTTCTTT. The V gene is TRBV29-1, the J gene TRBJ1-1, with TRBD1 as a possible D gene (5 bases). The germline CDR1 and CDR2 sequences are SQVTM and ANQGSEA. CDR3 length: 15 residues. The germline V and J ends were trimmed by 3 bases and 10 bases, with 24 bases remaining between them.

The chain carries TRBV28 and TRBJ1-4; D unresolved. Deletions cut 7 bases from V and 8 bases from J, with 11 bases between. The CDR3 loop spans 12 amino acids. Germline assignment: CDR1 MDHEN and CDR2 SYDVKM. The CDR3 reads CASMAFKEKLFF. CDR3 nucleotide sequence: TGTGCCAGCATGGCATTTAAGGAAAAACTGTTTTTT. Full variable domain (rest looked up from reference TRBV28 and TRBJ1-4): DVKVTQSSRYLVKRTGEKVFLECVQDMDHENMFWYRQDPGLGLRLIYFSYDVKMKEKGDIPEGYSVSREKKERFSLILESASTNQTSMYLCASMAFKEKLFFGSGTQLSVL.

The V and J genes are TRBV5-1 and TRBJ2-7, with 10 bases fitting TRBD2. Trimming took 4 bases from V and 0 from J; bases not matched to a gene: 7. This CDR3 comprises 16 residues. Germline assignment: CDR1 SGHRS and CDR2 YFSETQ. CDR3 in amino acids: CASSLSSGSLSYEQYF. The CDR3 DNA reads TGCGCCAGCAGCCTTTCTAGCGGGAGCCTCTCCTACGAGCAGTACTTC.

The chain recombines TRBV6-1 with TRBJ1-5, with 12 bases matching TRBD1. Per the germline V gene, CDR1 is MNHNS and CDR2 is SASEGT. CDR3 length: 14 residues. Trimming cost V 10 bases and J 7 bases; bases outside gene matches: 8. The CDR3 reads CATAGTGGRQPQHF. The CDR3 DNA follows: TGTGCCACTGCCGGGACAGGGGGCAGGCAGCCCCAGCATTTT.

In the case of this clone: Its ends do not fully match the called genes, so a read error is possible. The sample has other DNA sequences that encode this CDR3 too. This rearrangement joins TRBV6-1 to TRBJ2-7, with a possible D match to TRBD2 (6 bases). Germline values: CDR1 MNHNS, CDR2 SASEGT. This CDR3 is 14 amino acids long. The CDR3 protein is CASSARDSSYEQYF. The DNA for the CDR3 is TGTGCCAGCAGTGCCCGGGACTCGTCCTACGAGCAGTACTTT.

V and J are TRBV5-4 and TRBJ2-1; TRBD2 matches at 16 bases. CDR3 length equals 18 residues. Germline lookup yields CDR1 SGHNT and CDR2 YYREEE (reference sequence). V gave up 1 base and J gave up 4 bases; unmatched junction bases: 5. The CDR3: CASSLRGTSGRVYNEQFF. In DNA form, the CDR3 reads TGTGCCAGCAGCTTGAGAGGGACTAGCGGGAGGGTATACAATGAGCAGTTCTTC.

V usage is TRBV7-9 and J usage is TRBJ1-1; the match to TRBD1 covers 9 bases. Germline V gene lookup returns CDR1 SEHNR and CDR2 FQNEAQ (reference sequence). The CDR3 has 15 residues. V gave up 3 bases and J gave up 3 bases; unmatched junction bases: 5. CDR3 protein: CASSFPDRGDTEAFF. CDR3 sequence (DNA): TGTGCCAGCAGCTTCCCCGACAGGGGGGACACTGAAGCTTTCTTT.

The chain links TRBV2 to TRBJ1-5; D is unclear. The germline V gene has CDR1 SNHLY and CDR2 FYNNEI. Trimming shortened V by 2 bases and J by 2 bases, and 7 bases separated the two germline ends. The CDR3 totals 14 residues. CDR3 sequence reads: CASSERRGNQPQHF. The CDR3 coding sequence is TGTGCCAGCAGTGAACGCCGAGGCAATCAGCCCCAGCATTTT.

V and J are TRBV19 and TRBJ1-5, with a possible D match to TRBD1 (6 bases). V was shortened by 3 bases and J by 6 bases, with 15 bases between the two germline ends. The CDR3 is made up of 15 amino acids. The germline CDR1 and CDR2 sequences are LNHDA and SQIVND (reference sequence). The CDR3 loop reads CASSILPGGAQPQHF. The CDR3 DNA is TGTGCCAGTAGTATTCTTCCCGGGGGGGCTCAGCCCCAGCATTTT.

This clone has only one observation. This chain links TRBV2 with TRBJ2-7, with 10 bases lining up with TRBD2. V lost 0 bases to trimming and J lost 2 bases; unmatched junction nucleotides: 1. Germline V gene sequence: CDR1 SNHLY, CDR2 FYNNEI. The CDR3 loop spans 15 amino acids. For the CDR3, the DNA is TGTGCCAGCAGTGAAGCGCTAGCGGGGGCCTACGAGCAGTACTTC. The encoded protein is CASSEALAGAYEQYF.

In its sample, this clone was seen a few times. This sequence joins TRBV7-9 and TRBJ2-1; TRBD1 might be the D (5 bases). The V gene's germline CDR1 is SEHNR and CDR2 FQNEAQ (reference sequence). The CDR3 consists of 13 residues. The V and J ends lost 5 bases and 7 bases respectively, with 12 bases between them. This CDR3 is CASSPKTENEQFF. The CDR3 DNA follows: TGTGCCAGCAGCCCCAAGACAGAGAATGAGCAGTTCTTC.

The chain couples TRBV28 to TRBJ1-2; TRBD1 is a possible D gene (5 bases). The V gene's germline CDR1 is MDHEN and CDR2 SYDVKM. Trimming pared 5 bases from V and 8 bases from J, leaving 18 bases between. This CDR3 is 14 amino acids long. The CDR3 protein is CASSAGTVGGGYTF. CDR3 DNA sequence: TGTGCCAGCAGTGCAGGGACCGTCGGGGGGGGCTACACCTTC.

This chain joins TRBV30 and TRBJ2-3; D gene ambiguous. Germline-derived CDR1 and CDR2 are GTSNPN and SVGIG (reference sequence). CDR3 length: 14 amino acids. V was trimmed by 2 bases and J by 0 bases, leaving 9 bases between them. The CDR3 sequence is CAWSNFTSTDTQYF. CDR3 nucleotide sequence: TGTGCCTGGAGTAACTTCACTAGCACAGATACGCAGTATTTT.

Here the CDR3 DNA reads TGTGCCAGCAGTTTCCAGAGGGACAGGACCGGCGGCTACACCTTC. This gives the protein CASSFQRDRTGGYTF. This sequence joins TRBV27 and TRBJ1-2; 8 nucleotides match TRBD1. Per germline, CDR1 MNHEY and CDR2 SMNVEV (reference sequence). The V gene end was trimmed by 3 bases and the J gene end by 8 bases; junction bases not matched to a gene: 11. This CDR3 is built from 15 residues.

The chain couples TRBV7-8 to TRBJ2-1; maybe TRBD2 (6 bases). The germline V gene encodes CDR1 SGHVS and CDR2 FQNEAQ. V lost 3 bases and J 1 base, leaving 7 bases between the germline ends. This CDR3 has 14 residues. CDR3 amino acids: CASSLGTSYNEQFF. The CDR3 nucleotides read TGTGCCAGCAGCTTGGGGACTTCCTACAATGAGCAGTTCTTC. Full variable domain (remainder filled in from reference TRBV7-8 and TRBJ2-1): GAGVSQSPRYKVAKRGQDVALRCDPISGHVSLFWYQQALGQGPEFLTYFQNEAQLDKSGLPSDRFFAERPEGSVSTLKIQRTQQEDSAVYLCASSLGTSYNEQFFGPGTRLTVL.

The rearrangement uses TRBV5-6 and TRBJ1-4, with a weak D call TRBD1 (5 bases). The CDR3 is 16 residues long. CDR1 and CDR2 from the germline V gene are SGHDT and YYEEEE. The V gene lost 7 bases and the J gene lost 0 bases, with 16 bases spanning the gap. The CDR3 bases are TGTGCCAGCGGATATACAGGAATTGCAACTAATGAAAAACTGTTTTTT. Amino acid sequence: CASGYTGIATNEKLFF.

The chain joins TRBV28 to TRBJ1-1, with a tentative D call TRBD1 (6 bases). Germline V CDR1 and CDR2: MDHEN, SYDVKM. The CDR3 spans 13 residues. Deletions cut 6 bases from V and 6 bases from J, with 14 bases between. In DNA form, the CDR3 reads TGTGCCAGCAGGAAGGGGGTGAGGTCTGAAGCTTTCTTT. Translating it yields CASRKGVRSEAFF.